These 26 T cell receptor beta chains share one sample of origin, sequenced in a study of OX40 agonist ivuxolimab in advanced cancers. The library was produced with the immunoSEQ multiplex PCR assay. TCRdb took this table from immuneACCESS and kept in-frame rearrangements with V and J called. Such tables lack part of the clones; where checked against another copy, unresolved V genes explain under half of the gap, and the rest is unexplained. The sample table holds more than 60,000 clones, of which roughly 86% were seen once. The top ten hold roughly 1.2% of the sample. The sequencing here drew on CD4+ or CD8+ T cells sorted from blood, taken in a trial of the OX40 agonist ivuxolimab. These receptors all come from an adult with an advanced solid tumor such as melanoma, head and neck, liver or kidney cancer.

A few counts support this clone. The chain recombines TRBV7-9 with TRBJ2-2; D not resolved. CDR3 length equals 13 residues. In germline, CDR1 is SEHNR, CDR2 FQNEAQ (reference sequence). V lost 7 bases and J 7 bases, leaving 13 bases between the germline ends. The CDR3 loop reads CASNGVVIGELFF. The CDR3, as DNA: TGTGCCAGCAACGGTGTCGTGATCGGGGAGCTGTTTTTT. The full variable domain, its missing parts supplied by reference TRBV7-9 and TRBJ2-2, is DTGVSQNPRHKITKRGQNVTFRCDPISEHNRLYWYRQTLGQGPEFLTYFQNEAQLEKSRLLSDRFSAERPKGSFSTLEIQRTEQGDSAMYLCASNGVVIGELFFGEGSRLTVL.

This rearrangement joins TRBV10-2 to TRBJ1-1, with 10 bases matching TRBD1. Germline-derived CDR1 and CDR2 are WSHSY and SAAADI. Germline trimming cut 7 bases from V and 1 base from J; bases unmatched to any gene: 6. The CDR3 is 15 amino acids. The CDR3 region has the DNA TGCGCCAGCACCGGACAGGGGGTGGGGAACACTGAAGCTTTCTTT. It is translated as CASTGQGVGNTEAFF.

The J gene is TRBJ1-6, the V gene TRBV15, with no clear D. The CDR3 is made up of 15 amino acids. Germline CDR1 LNHNV, CDR2 YYDKDF (reference sequence). The V and J ends lost 0 bases and 7 bases respectively, with 10 bases between them. CDR3 coding DNA: TGTGCCACCAGCAGAGATAGGGCAGTCAATTCACCCCTCCACTTT. Its protein product is CATSRDRAVNSPLHF. Full variable domain (rest looked up from reference TRBV15 and TRBJ1-6): DAMVIQNPRYQVTQFGKPVTLSCSQTLNHNVMYWYQQKSSQAPKLLFHYYDKDFNNEADTPDNFQSRRPNTSFCFLDIRSPGLGDTAMYLCATSRDRAVNSPLHFGNGTRLTVT.

The chain recombines TRBV15 with TRBJ1-3; possible D gene TRBD1, 5 bases. V was pared by 0 bases and J by 0 bases, with 18 bases between. CDR3 length: 19 amino acids. The germline gives CDR1 LNHNV, CDR2 YYDKDF (reference sequence). The CDR3 DNA is TGTGCCACCAGCAGAGATCAGGGAGCAGGCATCTTCTCTGGAAACACCATATATTTT. Translation gives CATSRDQGAGIFSGNTIYF.

V gene TRBV5-1 combines with J gene TRBJ1-2; D remains ambiguous. Trimming removed 5 bases from V and 7 bases from J, with 15 bases in between. Germline V gene lookup returns CDR1 SGHRS and CDR2 YFSETQ. The CDR3 loop spans 13 amino acids. Here the CDR3 reads CASSFGIQRGYTF. The CDR3 DNA is TGCGCCAGCAGTTTTGGAATTCAGCGTGGCTACACCTTC.

The genes are TRBV9 and TRBJ2-6; possibly TRBD2 for D (6 bases). V lost 4 bases to trimming and J lost 3 bases, with 11 bases between them. Germline V lookup: CDR1 SGDLS, CDR2 YYNGEE. The CDR3 covers 15 residues. The CDR3 spells CASSFYGGGANVLTF. The CDR3 nucleotides are TGTGCCAGCAGCTTTTACGGGGGTGGGGCCAACGTCCTGACTTTC. Full variable domain (rest looked up from reference TRBV9 and TRBJ2-6): DSGVTQTPKHLITATGQRVTLRCSPRSGDLSVYWYQQSLDQGLQFLIQYYNGEERAKGNILERFSAQQFPDLHSELNLSSLELGDSALYFCASSFYGGGANVLTFGAGSRLTVL.

V and J are TRBV5-5 and TRBJ1-2; tentative D call: TRBD1 (6 bases). The CDR3 covers 13 residues. CDR1 and CDR2 (germline): SGHKS, YYEKEE (reference sequence). V lost 4 bases and J 7 bases, leaving 14 bases between the germline ends. In nucleotides, the CDR3 is TGTGCCAGCAGCGAAGCTTGGGGGCTTGGCTACACCTTC. This gives the protein CASSEAWGLGYTF.

This chain joins TRBV7-6 and TRBJ2-1; 11 positions match TRBD2. Germline CDR1 is SGHVS and CDR2 is FNYEAQ. CDR3 length: 15 amino acids. The trim removed 4 bases at V and 3 bases at J, leaving 2 bases unmatched. The CDR3, as DNA: TGTGCCAGCAGCTCGGGGACTAGCGGCTACAATGAGCAGTTCTTC. It is translated as CASSSGTSGYNEQFF.

The chain employs TRBV18 and TRBJ1-6, with D tentatively TRBD1 (5 bases). V was trimmed by 6 bases and J by 7 bases, leaving 22 bases between them. The CDR3 length is 17 residues. Germline V CDR1 and CDR2: KGHSH, LQKENI. Here the CDR3 reads CASSRGDRRLGNSPLHF. CDR3 bases: TGTGCCAGCTCTCGCGGGGACCGACGTTTAGGCAATTCACCCCTCCACTTT.

The chain is built from TRBV5-8 and TRBJ1-2; D gene unclear. V was clipped by 1 base and J by 8 bases, with 12 bases between them. Germline V CDR1 and CDR2: SGHTS, YDEGEE. The CDR3 contains 13 residues. CDR3 nucleotide sequence: TGTGCCAGCAGCTTGTCGAGATTTTGGGGCTACACCTTC. Protein product: CASSLSRFWGYTF.

The chain couples TRBV7-2 to TRBJ2-7, with D perhaps assigned TRBD1 or TRBD2 (5 bases each). The germline V and J ends were trimmed by 5 bases and 6 bases, with 20 bases remaining between them. The CDR3 has 15 residues. Germline loops: CDR1 SGHTA, CDR2 FQGNSA. The CDR3 protein is CASSAGDRLPGEQYF. CDR3 nucleotide sequence: TGTGCCAGCAGCGCTGGGGACCGACTCCCCGGCGAGCAGTACTTC.

The chain links TRBV29-1 to TRBJ1-2, with D hard to call. Germline V gene sequence: CDR1 SQVTM, CDR2 ANQGSEA. V was pared by 5 bases and J by 4 bases, with 14 bases between. This CDR3 has 13 amino acids. This CDR3 is CSVIKVKGYGYTF. The CDR3 nucleotides are TGCAGCGTTATTAAAGTCAAGGGCTATGGCTACACCTTC.

V and J are TRBV6-5 and TRBJ1-5; D is unresolved. The CDR3 runs 14 residues. Germline V gene data show CDR1 as MNHEY and CDR2 as SVGAGI. Trimming pared 7 bases from V and 4 bases from J, leaving 14 bases between. The CDR3 is CASKRDSVNQPQHF. CDR3 DNA: TGTGCCAGCAAGCGAGACTCCGTTAATCAGCCCCAGCATTTT.

This clone was detected only a few times. V is TRBV7-8 and J is TRBJ1-1; D gene unclear. This CDR3 is 15 amino acids long. Germline V gives CDR1 SGHVS, CDR2 FQNEAQ. Trimming removed 4 bases from V and 1 base from J, with 13 bases in between. This CDR3 reads CASSSTRGTNTEAFF. Here the CDR3 DNA reads TGTGCCAGCAGCTCAACCCGGGGAACGAACACTGAAGCTTTCTTT.

Comment on this clone: One junction end does not reproduce the germline sequence, and a read error may be involved. CDR3 nucleotides: TGTGCCAGCAGTAAGGGTGGGGGGCGAGGTGACAATCAGCCCCAGCATTTT. Protein product: CASSKGGGRGDNQPQHF. The rearrangement uses TRBV19 and TRBJ1-5; tentatively, D is TRBD1 (6 bases). The CDR3 has 17 residues. The germline V gene has CDR1 LNHDA and CDR2 SQIVND (reference sequence).

This chain connects TRBV19 to TRBJ2-7; D is unclear. The CDR3 runs to 12 residues. Germline CDR1 reads LNHDA; CDR2 reads SQIVND (reference sequence). With 3 bases removed from V and 5 bases from J, the gap between germline ends came to 8 bases. CDR3 loop: CASSISRDEQYF. The DNA for the CDR3 is TGTGCCAGTAGTATTAGTAGGGACGAGCAGTACTTC.

The sample holds one count of this clone. This chain connects TRBV7-2 to TRBJ2-1; D is uncertain. In germline, CDR1 is SGHTA, CDR2 FQGNSA. CDR3 length equals 14 residues. The V and J ends lost 5 bases and 5 bases respectively, with 13 bases between them. CDR3 protein: CASSDVWSHNEQFF. The CDR3 nucleotides read TGTGCCAGCAGCGACGTCTGGTCCCACAATGAGCAGTTCTTC.

The chain uses TRBV5-1 and TRBJ2-5; 7 positions match TRBD1. The V gene's germline CDR1 is SGHRS and CDR2 YFSETQ. The CDR3 loop spans 15 amino acids. Trimming removed 3 bases from V and 5 bases from J; junction bases left unmatched: 10. The CDR3 bases are TGCGCCAGCAGCTCAAGACAGGGTAAATCGGAGACCCAGTACTTC. This translates into CASSSRQGKSETQYF. The whole variable domain, remainder taken from reference TRBV5-1 and TRBJ2-5, is KAGVTQTPRYLIKTRGQQVTLSCSPISGHRSVSWYQQTPGQGLQFLFEYFSETQRNKGNFPGRFSGRQFSNSRSEMNVSTLELGDSALYLCASSSRQGKSETQYFGPGTRLLVL.

This chain links TRBV10-2 with TRBJ1-1; D unclear. CDR3 size: 15 residues. The ends were cut back, 7 bases at V and 2 bases at J, with 17 bases in the middle. The germline V gene has CDR1 WSHSY and CDR2 SAAADI. This CDR3 is CASTERGWGNTEAFF. In DNA, the CDR3 is TGCGCCAGCACCGAGCGGGGATGGGGAAACACTGAAGCTTTCTTT.

The V call is TRBV7-6, the J call TRBJ1-1; D is ambiguous. Germline CDR1 SGHVS, CDR2 FNYEAQ. The V and J ends lost 1 base and 1 base respectively, with 10 bases between them. The CDR3 runs 15 residues. The CDR3 loop reads CASSLDGTGNTEAFF. In DNA form, the CDR3 reads TGTGCCAGCAGCTTAGACGGCACGGGGAACACTGAAGCTTTCTTT.

The genes are TRBV18 and TRBJ1-1; the match to TRBD1 covers 10 bases. The CDR3 totals 15 residues. Trimming at V came to 0 bases and at J to 8 bases, leaving 6 bases not matched to a gene. Germline CDR1 is KGHSH and CDR2 is LQKENI. As DNA, the CDR3 is TGTGCCAGCTCACCACCTACCCGGACAGGGGGGGAAGCTTTCTTT. The encoded protein is CASSPPTRTGGEAFF.

This clone has a single count. J is TRBJ2-7 and V is TRBV19; no clear D. Between the trimmed V and J ends, which lost 5 bases and 3 bases, there was a span of 8 bases. The V gene's germline CDR1 is LNHDA and CDR2 SQIVND (reference sequence). CDR3 length: 12 amino acids. CDR3 in DNA: TGTGCCAGTAGTTCCGCCAACTACGAGCAGTACTTC. Amino acid sequence: CASSSANYEQYF.

The rearrangement uses TRBV9 and TRBJ2-7, with 12 bases matching TRBD2. Germline-derived CDR1 and CDR2 are SGDLS and YYNGEE. The ends lost 4 bases at V and 7 bases at J; junction bases unmatched: 6. The CDR3 length is 14 residues. CDR3 amino acids: CASSKTSGGQEQYF. Written as DNA, the CDR3 is TGTGCCAGCAGCAAGACTAGCGGGGGCCAGGAGCAGTACTTC. Supplemented by reference TRBV9 and TRBJ2-7, the full variable domain reads DSGVTQTPKHLITATGQRVTLRCSPRSGDLSVYWYQQSLDQGLQFLIQYYNGEERAKGNILERFSAQQFPDLHSELNLSSLELGDSALYFCASSKTSGGQEQYFGPGTRLTVT.

The chain joins TRBV2 to TRBJ2-3, with TRBD2 identical over 10 bases. The germline V gene encodes CDR1 SNHLY and CDR2 FYNNEI. J was trimmed by 4 bases and V by 2 bases; bases with no gene match: 6. This CDR3 region has 16 residues. CDR3 loop: CASSELAGVPPDTQYF. For the CDR3, the DNA is TGTGCCAGCAGTGAACTAGCGGGGGTACCCCCAGATACGCAGTATTTT.

The CDR3 loop reads CASSSSGTGSLIYGYTF. For the CDR3, the DNA is TGTGCCAGCAGTTCATCCGGGACAGGGTCCCTTATCTATGGCTACACCTTC. The V call is TRBV25-1, the J call TRBJ1-2, with TRBD1 matching over 9 bases. V lost 5 bases and J lost 4; bases outside the gene matches: 14. The CDR3 has 17 residues. Germline V gene lookup returns CDR1 MGHDK and CDR2 SYGVNS.

This chain links TRBV5-1 with TRBJ1-1; no firm D call. This CDR3 is built from 13 residues. Germline V lookup: CDR1 SGHRS, CDR2 YFSETQ. The V end lost 5 bases, the J end lost 1 base, and 9 bases lay between the germline ends. The CDR3 sequence is CASSRLQNTEAFF. The CDR3 DNA reads as TGCGCCAGCAGTAGACTCCAGAACACTGAAGCTTTCTTT.